The 3 T cell receptor beta chains below come from one sample, sequenced in a study of blood T cell repertoires in COVID-19. Generated by immunoSEQ multiplex PCR, the TCRdb table keeps only in-frame clones and is missing some. The table records fewer than 300,000 clones, around 83% of them present only once. The sequenced sample was peripheral blood. The receptors stem from a man at least 80 years old with acute or convalescent COVID-19.

The gene calls are TRBV5-1 and TRBJ2-2; 11 nucleotides align to TRBD2. The CDR3 consists of 17 residues. Germline CDR1 reads SGHRS; CDR2 reads YFSETQ. V dropped 3 bases and J dropped 5; count of bases not matched to a gene: 9. CDR3 nucleotides: TGCGCCAGCAGCTCCCCCCCCGGGACTAGCGGTACCGGGGAGCTGTTTTTT. Its translation is CASSSPPGTSGTGELFF.

V is TRBV28 and J is TRBJ2-7; the match to TRBD1 covers 10 bases. J gave up 1 base and V 6 bases, and 6 bases lay outside the gene matches. Per germline, CDR1 MDHEN and CDR2 SYDVKM. The CDR3 spans 15 residues. CDR3 nucleotides: TGTGCCAGCAGCCTCGGACAGGGGGGGTCCTACGAGCAGTACTTC. It yields the protein CASSLGQGGSYEQYF.

This chain links TRBV5-5 with TRBJ2-1, with 7 bases fitting TRBD2. With 8 bases clipped from V and 9 bases from J, the junction kept 14 bases outside the gene matches. The CDR3 loop spans 14 amino acids. CDR1 and CDR2 (germline): SGHKS, YYEKEE (reference sequence). The CDR3 DNA reads as TGTGCCAGTAGATGGGACTACATCGAAGGTGAGCAGTTCTTC. Its protein is CASRWDYIEGEQFF. The variable domain in full, with the rest retrieved from reference TRBV5-5 and TRBJ2-1, is DAGVTQSPTHLIKTRGQQVTLRCSPISGHKSVSWYQQVLGQGPQFIFQYYEKEERGRGNFPDRFSARQFPNYSSELNVNALLLGDSALYLCASRWDYIEGEQFFGPGTRLTVL.